This T cell receptor (beta chain) is from a study of blood T cell repertoires in COVID-19. Across the study: The origin of the acute and convalescent COVID-19 samples was the United States, Italy and Spain. PBMCs, B-cell-depleted T cells, or T cells provided the cDNA or gDNA that made up the material.

Original processing notes: Amplification with reference gene primers provided the estimates of nucleated cell counts. Assay used: immunoSEQ multiplex PCR; TCRdb lists only in-frame clones, some missing. For V, J and clone size, that table is used; D and trimming come from the DNA. Of fewer than 450,000 clones in the sample, around 87% are singletons; the top ten hold under 6.5%. CDR1 and CDR2 from the germline V gene are LGHDT and YNNKEL (reference sequence). The CDR3 contains 15 residues. Trimming took 4 bases from V and 0 from J; bases not matched to a gene: 4. The receptor's source is a woman between 45 and 65 years old with COVID-19, enrolled during active disease. This chain links TRBV3-1 (or the pseudogene TRBV3-2) with TRBJ2-7; 9 bases are shared with TRBD2. The source material was peripheral blood. The CDR3 region is CASSPGTSRSYEQYF. DNA for the CDR3: TGTGCCAGCAGCCCCGGGACTAGCCGCTCCTACGAGCAGTACTTC.